The sequence of this T cell receptor beta chain was determined in a study of blood T cell repertoires in COVID-19. The germline V gene has CDR1 SQVTM and CDR2 ANQGSEA. V shed 5 bases and J shed 4 bases, with 14 bases lying between them. The CDR3 is 13 amino acids. The table came from immunoSEQ multiplex PCR; TCRdb's copy has only in-frame clones and leaves some out. This table holds about 440,000 clones, about nine tenths found once. Sequenced material: PBMCs or T cells enriched from blood (not recorded which). The chain is built from TRBV29-1 and TRBJ2-5; D is possibly TRBD1 (6 bases). This sequence originates from a man aged 18 to 30 who had recovered from COVID-19. CDR3 amino acids: CSVLPLQGETQYF. CDR3 DNA sequence: TGCAGCGTTCTACCCTTACAGGGAGAGACCCAGTACTTC.